This T cell receptor beta chain derives from a study of blood T cell repertoires in COVID-19. Background on the study: Sample material is recorded as cDNA or gDNA derived from T cells, B-cell-depleted T cells, or PBMCs.

Germline loops: CDR1 MNHEY, CDR2 SVGAGI. The ends lost 6 bases at V and 2 bases at J; junction bases unmatched: 6. The CDR3 is 15 residues long. Original processing notes: Researchers report that nucleated cell counts were estimated from reference gene primer amplification. Sequencing used immunoSEQ multiplex PCR; TCRdb keeps in-frame clones, though not all of them. Clonal size and the V and J genes are those of that table, whereas D and trimming came from the DNA. This sample has approximately 10,000 clones, with around 85% found just once. The chain links TRBV6-5 to TRBJ1-2; 10 bases match TRBD1. This TCR came from a human donor in a cohort sampled during active COVID-19. The sample comprised peripheral blood. The CDR3 DNA reads TGTGCCAGCAGGATGGGACAGGGGCAGAACTATGGCTACACCTTC. Its protein is CASRMGQGQNYGYTF.